Listed below are T cell receptor beta chains from one sample, sequenced in a study of Ad26.COV2.S vaccination and SARS-CoV-2 variants. Clones were read by immunoSEQ multiplex PCR, and TCRdb kept only the in-frame ones, dropping some. The sample records 400,000 to 500,000 clones, 89% being singletons. Sequencing used peripheral blood, obtained in a trial of Ad26.COV2.S vaccine versus placebo. These TCRs come from a person between 18 and 65 years old who received the Ad26.COV2.S COVID-19 vaccine or a placebo. CDR3s include the opening cysteine and the closing phenylalanine or tryptophan. D genes are given only for firm matches. Size is omitted from some rows. Given values are once, few, many or a class for expanded clones.

abundance | j_gene | d_gene | v_gene | CDR3aa | CDR3nt
. | TRBJ1-3 | . | TRBV18 | CASSPPSRGSGNTIYF | TGTGCCAGCTCACCACCATCTAGGGGCTCTGGAAACACCATATATTTT
. | TRBJ1-2 | . | TRBV7-6 | CASSLANWFSIPNYGYTF | TGTGCCAGCAGCTTAGCGAACTGGTTCTCTATCCCTAACTATGGCTACACCTTC
. | TRBJ2-1 | . | TRBV10-3 | CAIGRGAGSYNEQFF | TGTGCCATCGGAAGAGGTGCCGGCTCCTACAATGAGCAGTTCTTC
. | TRBJ2-3 | TRBD2 | TRBV7-2 | CASSFYTSGGADTQYF | TGTGCCAGCAGCTTTTACACTAGCGGGGGTGCAGATACGCAGTATTTT
. | TRBJ2-2 | . | TRBV7-9 | CASSLYSPGAGELFF | TGTGCCAGCAGCTTATATAGCCCGGGGGCCGGGGAGCTGTTTTTT
. | TRBJ2-1 | TRBD1 | TRBV19 | CASSIGQGADEQFF | TGTGCCAGTAGTATCGGGCAGGGGGCTGACGAGCAGTTCTTC
. | TRBJ1-1 | TRBD1 | TRBV2 | CASRRDSSEAFF | TGTGCCAGCAGACGGGACAGCTCTGAAGCTTTCTTT
. | TRBJ2-3 | TRBD2 | TRBV5-1 | CASSPNAVTSGGNTDTQYF | TGCGCCAGCAGCCCGAACGCGGTGACTAGCGGGGGAAACACAGATACGCAGTATTTT
once | TRBJ1-6 | TRBD1 | TRBV5-1 | CASSSTGLYSPLHF | TGCGCCAGCAGTTCGACAGGGTTATATTCACCCCTCCACTTT
. | TRBJ2-7 | TRBD1 | TRBV5-4 | CASSLGQGAMGEQYF | TGTGCCAGCAGCTTGGGACAGGGGGCTATGGGCGAGCAGTACTTC
once | TRBJ2-3 | . | TRBV10-3 | CAISSTGERDTDTQYF | TGTGCCATCAGTAGTACGGGAGAGCGTGACACAGATACGCAGTATTTT
. | TRBJ1-1 | TRBD1 | TRBV5-1 | CASSATGVNTEAFF | TGCGCCAGCAGCGCCACAGGGGTTAACACTGAAGCTTTCTTT
. | TRBJ2-1 | . | TRBV24-1 | CATSDPTNFNNEQFF | TGTGCCACCAGTGACCCTACTAATTTCAACAATGAGCAGTTCTTC
. | TRBJ2-7 | . | TRBV5-4 | CASSLGRGEGTYEQYF | TGTGCCAGCAGCTTGGGGAGGGGCGAGGGAACCTACGAGCAGTACTTC
. | TRBJ2-6 | . | TRBV6-1 | CASSEGWGWSSGANVLTF | TGTGCCAGCAGTGAAGGATGGGGCTGGAGCTCTGGGGCCAACGTCCTGACTTTC
. | TRBJ2-1 | . | TRBV4-2 | CASSQDFWEGPNEQFF | TGTGCCAGCAGCCAAGACTTCTGGGAAGGGCCCAATGAGCAGTTCTTC
. | TRBJ1-2 | . | TRBV5-1 | CASSPPLTAMGGYTF | TGCGCCAGCAGCCCCCCCCTGACCGCGATGGGCGGCTACACCTTC
once | TRBJ2-3 | TRBD2 | TRBV6-5 | CATGTSGGYADTQYF | TGTGCCACCGGGACTAGCGGGGGGTATGCAGATACGCAGTATTTT
. | TRBJ1-5 | . | TRBV3-1/TRBV3-2 | CASSDDSSNQPQHF | TGTGCCAGCAGCGACGACAGCAGCAATCAGCCCCAGCATTTT
. | TRBJ2-3 | . | TRBV11-3 | CASSLDWSTDTQYF | TGTGCCAGCAGCTTAGATTGGAGCACAGATACGCAGTATTTT
. | TRBJ1-3 | . | TRBV3-1/TRBV3-2 | CASPSVTGSAGNTIYF | TGTGCCAGCCCTTCGGTAACAGGGTCTGCTGGAAACACCATATATTTT
few | TRBJ1-5 | TRBD1 | TRBV6-5 | CASSRRDREDQPQHF | TGTGCCAGCAGCCGACGGGACAGAGAAGATCAGCCCCAGCATTTT
. | TRBJ1-5 | TRBD1 | TRBV19 | CASSGTARDQPQHF | TGTGCCAGTAGTGGGACAGCTAGAGATCAGCCCCAGCATTTT
. | TRBJ2-1 | TRBD2 | TRBV28 | CASSLAGVWNEQFF | TGTGCCAGCAGTCTAGCGGGAGTTTGGAATGAGCAGTTCTTC
once | TRBJ2-2 | TRBD1 | TRBV10-3 | CATTPGQGLVGELFF | TGTGCCACCACACCGGGACAGGGGCTAGTTGGGGAGCTGTTTTTT
. | TRBJ2-7 | TRBD1 | TRBV2 | CASSNLILFGDRNSYEQYF | TGTGCCAGCAGTAACCTCATCCTATTCGGGGACAGGAATTCCTACGAGCAGTACTTC
. | TRBJ2-3 | . | TRBV18 | CASSPRESTQYF | TGTGCCAGCTCACCTCGGGAGTCCACGCAGTATTTT
. | TRBJ2-3 | TRBD2 | TRBV5-4 | CASSQVGGGLTDTQYF | TGTGCCAGCAGCCAAGTTGGCGGGGGACTCACAGATACGCAGTATTTT
. | TRBJ2-3 | . | TRBV6-5 | CASSYSPMSTDTQYF | TGTGCCAGCAGTTACTCGCCGATGAGCACAGATACGCAGTATTTT
. | TRBJ2-3 | TRBD2 | TRBV6-6 | CASRTPREGPDTQYF | TGTGCCAGCCGCACCCCCCGGGAGGGCCCAGATACGCAGTATTTT
. | TRBJ2-1 | . | TRBV7-9 | CASNPDWNNEQFF | TGTGCCAGCAATCCCGACTGGAACAATGAGCAGTTCTTC
once | TRBJ2-3 | TRBD2 | TRBV15 | CATSRSPGGLELDTQYF | TGTGCCACCAGCAGGAGCCCCGGAGGACTAGAATTAGATACGCAGTATTTT
few | TRBJ1-5 | TRBD1 | TRBV6-1 | CASSAKSGTGINQPQHF | TGTGCCAGCAGTGCCAAATCCGGGACAGGGATCAATCAGCCCCAGCATTTT
. | TRBJ1-2 | . | TRBV5-6 | CASSLDSYGYTF | TGTGCCAGCAGCCTGGACTCCTATGGCTACACCTTC
. | TRBJ2-3 | . | TRBV28 | CASSWTPRTDTQYF | TGTGCCAGCAGCTGGACACCACGAACAGATACGCAGTATTTT
. | TRBJ1-2 | . | TRBV7-2 | CASSPPGADYGYTF | TGTGCCAGCAGCCCTCCTGGGGCCGACTATGGCTACACCTTC
. | TRBJ2-1 | . | TRBV28 | CASWGGRSYNEQFF | TGTGCCAGCTGGGGGGGCCGCTCCTACAATGAGCAGTTCTTC
. | TRBJ1-1 | . | TRBV6-2/TRBV6-3 | CASSAKFQDGVNTEAFF | TGTGCCAGCAGTGCTAAGTTTCAGGACGGGGTGAACACTGAAGCTTTCTTT
. | TRBJ1-5 | . | TRBV7-2 | CASSQDRNQPQHF | TGTGCCAGCAGCCAGGACAGAAATCAGCCCCAGCATTTT
once | TRBJ2-7 | . | TRBV15 | CATSRDSGEQYF | TGTGCCACCAGCAGGGACTCCGGCGAGCAGTACTTC
once | TRBJ2-5 | . | TRBV2 | CASSDVFVGTQYF | TGTGCCAGCAGTGACGTCTTTGTCGGGACCCAGTACTTC
. | TRBJ1-1 | . | TRBV18 | CASSPLGVNTEAFF | TGTGCCAGCTCACCACTAGGGGTGAACACTGAAGCTTTCTTT
. | TRBJ1-2 | . | TRBV5-4 | CASSLDRDYGYTF | TGTGCCAGCAGCTTGGACAGGGACTATGGCTACACCTTC
. | TRBJ2-3 | TRBD2 | TRBV9 | CASSVGASGRVFTDTQYF | TGTGCCAGCAGCGTAGGGGCTAGCGGGAGGGTATTCACAGATACGCAGTATTTT
. | TRBJ1-2 | . | TRBV5-4 | CASSLDSYGYTF | TGTGCCAGCAGCTTGGACAGCTATGGCTACACCTTC
. | TRBJ1-1 | TRBD1 | TRBV27 | CATRTGEHTEAFF | TGTGCCACCCGGACAGGGGAGCACACTGAAGCTTTCTTT
. | TRBJ2-2 | . | TRBV3-1/TRBV3-2 | CASSQVSGPRTGELFF | TGTGCCAGCAGCCAAGTTTCTGGACCACGGACCGGGGAGCTGTTTTTT
. | TRBJ2-2 | TRBD2 | TRBV5-5 | CASSFGGTYTGELFF | TGTGCCAGCAGCTTCGGGGGGACCTACACCGGGGAGCTGTTTTTT
. | TRBJ1-3 | TRBD1 | TRBV5-5 | CASSPTGLSSGNTIYF | TGTGCCAGCAGCCCGACAGGGTTGAGCTCTGGAAACACCATATATTTT
. | TRBJ2-1 | . | TRBV7-9 | CASSLMGDNEQFF | TGTGCCAGCAGCTTGATGGGCGACAATGAGCAGTTCTTC
once | TRBJ1-5 | . | TRBV6-1 | CASSETGHSNQPQHF | TGTGCCAGCAGTGAAACGGGCCATAGCAATCAGCCCCAGCATTTT
. | TRBJ1-1 | . | TRBV7-9 | CASSSDPGRTEAFF | TGTGCCAGCAGCTCAGACCCAGGGAGGACTGAAGCTTTCTTT
. | TRBJ1-4 | . | TRBV5-6 | CASSSFGTDNEKLFF | TGTGCCAGCAGCTCGTTCGGGACGGATAATGAAAAACTGTTTTTT
. | TRBJ2-3 | . | TRBV7-2 | CASSPRHIRGSDTQYF | TGTGCCAGCAGCCCTCGACACATTAGGGGGTCAGATACGCAGTATTTT